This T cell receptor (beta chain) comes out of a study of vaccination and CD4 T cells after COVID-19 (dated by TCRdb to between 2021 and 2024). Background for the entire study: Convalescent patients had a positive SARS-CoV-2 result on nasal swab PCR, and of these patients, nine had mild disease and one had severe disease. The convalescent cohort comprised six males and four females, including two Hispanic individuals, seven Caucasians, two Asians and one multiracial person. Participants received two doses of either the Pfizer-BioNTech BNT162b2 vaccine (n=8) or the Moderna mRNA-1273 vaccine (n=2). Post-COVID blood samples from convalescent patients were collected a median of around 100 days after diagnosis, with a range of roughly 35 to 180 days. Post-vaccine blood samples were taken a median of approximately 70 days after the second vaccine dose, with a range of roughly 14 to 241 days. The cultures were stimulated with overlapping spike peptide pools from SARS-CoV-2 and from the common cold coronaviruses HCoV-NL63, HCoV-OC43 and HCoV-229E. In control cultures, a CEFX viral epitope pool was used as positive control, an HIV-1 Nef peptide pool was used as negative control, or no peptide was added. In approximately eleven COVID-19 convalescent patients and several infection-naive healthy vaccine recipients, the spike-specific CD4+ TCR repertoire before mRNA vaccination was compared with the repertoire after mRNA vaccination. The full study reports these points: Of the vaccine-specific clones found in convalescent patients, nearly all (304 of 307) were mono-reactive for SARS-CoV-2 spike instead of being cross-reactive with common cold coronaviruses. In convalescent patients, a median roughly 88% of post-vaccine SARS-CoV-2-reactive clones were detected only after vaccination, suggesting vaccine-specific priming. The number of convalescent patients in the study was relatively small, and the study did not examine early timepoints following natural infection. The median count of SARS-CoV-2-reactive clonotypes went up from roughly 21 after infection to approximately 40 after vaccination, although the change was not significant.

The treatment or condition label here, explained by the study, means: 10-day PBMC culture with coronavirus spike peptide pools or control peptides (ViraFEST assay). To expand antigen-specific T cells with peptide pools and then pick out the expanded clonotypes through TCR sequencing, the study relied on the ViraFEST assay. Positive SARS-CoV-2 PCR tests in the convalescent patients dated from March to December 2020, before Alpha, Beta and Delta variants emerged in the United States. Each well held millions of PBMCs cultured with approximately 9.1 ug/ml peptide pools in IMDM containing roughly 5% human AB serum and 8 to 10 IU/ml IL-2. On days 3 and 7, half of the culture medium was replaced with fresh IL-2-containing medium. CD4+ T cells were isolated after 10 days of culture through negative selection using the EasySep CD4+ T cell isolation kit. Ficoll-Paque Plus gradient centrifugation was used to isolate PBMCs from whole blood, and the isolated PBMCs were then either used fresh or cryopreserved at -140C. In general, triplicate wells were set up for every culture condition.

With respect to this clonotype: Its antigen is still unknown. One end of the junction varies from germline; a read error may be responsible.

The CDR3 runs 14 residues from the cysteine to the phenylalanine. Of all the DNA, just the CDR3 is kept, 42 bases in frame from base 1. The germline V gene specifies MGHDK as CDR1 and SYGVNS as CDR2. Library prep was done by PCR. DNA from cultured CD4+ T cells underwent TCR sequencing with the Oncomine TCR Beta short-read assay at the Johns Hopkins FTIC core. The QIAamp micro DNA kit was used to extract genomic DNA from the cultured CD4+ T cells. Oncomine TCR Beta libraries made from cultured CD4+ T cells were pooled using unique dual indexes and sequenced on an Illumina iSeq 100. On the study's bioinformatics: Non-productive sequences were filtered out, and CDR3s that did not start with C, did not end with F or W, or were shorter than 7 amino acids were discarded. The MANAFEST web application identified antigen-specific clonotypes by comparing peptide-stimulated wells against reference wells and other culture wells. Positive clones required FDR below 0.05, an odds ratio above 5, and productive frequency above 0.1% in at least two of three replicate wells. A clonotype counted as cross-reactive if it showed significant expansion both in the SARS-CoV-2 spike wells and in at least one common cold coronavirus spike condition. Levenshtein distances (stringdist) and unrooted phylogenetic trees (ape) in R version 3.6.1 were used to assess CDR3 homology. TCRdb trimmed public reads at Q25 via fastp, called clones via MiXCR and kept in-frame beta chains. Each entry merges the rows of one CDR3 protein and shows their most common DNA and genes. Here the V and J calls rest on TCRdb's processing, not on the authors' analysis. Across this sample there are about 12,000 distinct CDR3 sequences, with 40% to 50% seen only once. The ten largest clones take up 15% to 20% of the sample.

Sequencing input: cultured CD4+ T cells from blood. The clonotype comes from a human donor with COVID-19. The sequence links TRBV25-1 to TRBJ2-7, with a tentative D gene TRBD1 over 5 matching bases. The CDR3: CASSEPGSSHEQYF. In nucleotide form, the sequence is TGTGCCAGCAGTGAACCAGGGTCCTCCCACGAGCAGTACTTC.